This is a list of T cell receptor beta chains from one sample in a study of blood T cells in healthy people across ages. TCRdb reprocessed the 5' RACE reads via MiXCR and lists one record per CDR3 protein. The table shows roughly 1,500,000 distinct CDR3 sequences, with about 35% occurring only once. Sequenced sample: blood. Source of these receptors: a woman in her 30s in good health. Both conserved end residues are part of each CDR3. A D gene is named only where the DNA matches it firmly. Not every row has a clone size; where given, it reads once, few, many or a size class.

D gene	clone size	V gene	J gene	CDR3 protein	CDR3 DNA
.	few	TRBV20-1	TRBJ2-1	CSARPSGWTSYNEQFF	TGCAGTGCTAGACCCAGCGGGTGGACCTCCTACAATGAGCAGTTCTTC
TRBD1	.	TRBV5-1	TRBJ2-5	CARSQDRPTETQYF	TGCGCCCGCAGCCAGGACAGGCCGACGGAGACCCAGTACTTC
TRBD1	few	TRBV7-9	TRBJ2-3	CASSRGQGARTDTQYF	TGTGCCAGCAGTCGCGGACAGGGGGCGAGGACAGATACGCAGTATTTT
TRBD1	.	TRBV5-1	TRBJ1-1	CASSYSGGQNTEAFF	TGCGCCAGCAGCTATTCAGGGGGCCAGAACACTGAAGCTTTCTTT
.	.	TRBV20-1	TRBJ2-1	CSAPGGEYSYNEQFF	TGCAGTGCCCCGGGGGGCGAGTACTCCTACAATGAGCAGTTCTTC
TRBD2	.	TRBV27	TRBJ2-7	CASRTGLATHEQYF	TGTGCCAGCAGGACGGGACTAGCTACCCACGAGCAGTACTTC
.	few	TRBV11-2	TRBJ2-7	CASSPRGQAGYEQYF	TGTGCCAGCAGCCCCCGCGGCCAGGCGGGCTACGAGCAGTACTTC
.	few	TRBV4-1	TRBJ1-2	CASSHTGDMKGYTF	TGCGCCAGCAGCCACACGGGGGACATGAAAGGCTACACCTTC
TRBD2	.	TRBV20-1	TRBJ2-1	CSAESGKKNNEQFF	TGCAGTGCCGAAAGCGGGAAGAAAAACAATGAGCAGTTCTTC
TRBD1	.	TRBV20-1	TRBJ2-5	CSASEQGSLVLEQYF	TGCAGTGCTAGCGAACAGGGGAGTTTGGTATTGGAGCAGTACTTC
.	few	TRBV20-1	TRBJ2-1	CSARSGETYSEQFF	TGCAGTGCTAGATCGGGGGAGACCTACAGTGAGCAGTTCTTC
.	.	TRBV9	TRBJ2-5	CASSVQGGRETQYF	TGTGCCAGCAGCGTCCAGGGGGGGCGGGAGACCCAGTACTTC
.	.	TRBV20-1	TRBJ2-7	CSARTSSSSYEQYF	TGCAGTGCTAGGACCAGCAGCAGCTCCTACGAGCAGTACTTC
TRBD2	.	TRBV14	TRBJ2-7	CASSARPWREIYEQYF	TGTGCCAGCAGCGCTCGTCCCTGGCGGGAGATTTACGAGCAGTACTTC
TRBD2	.	TRBV6-5	TRBJ2-1	CASSSQTSGNEQFF	TGTGCCAGCAGTTCCCAGACTAGCGGCAATGAGCAGTTCTTC
.	.	TRBV6-1	TRBJ1-5	CASSARDIDRGNQPQHF	TGTGCCAGCAGTGCCCGGGACATCGATCGTGGGAATCAGCCCCAGCATTTT
TRBD2	few	TRBV5-1	TRBJ2-3	CASRSGRRGDTQYF	TGCGCCAGCAGAAGCGGGAGGCGGGGAGATACGCAGTATTTT
.	.	TRBV20-1	TRBJ2-3	CSARDPALASTDTQYF	TGCAGTGCTAGAGATCCCGCCCTAGCGAGCACAGATACGCAGTATTTT
TRBD2	.	TRBV5-1	TRBJ2-7	CASSLTGLAPPDEQYF	TGCGCCAGCAGCTTGACGGGACTAGCGCCGCCAGACGAGCAGTACTTC
TRBD2	few	TRBV4-1	TRBJ2-5	CASSHIAGGLRETQYF	TGCGCCAGCAGCCACATAGCGGGGGGATTACGGGAGACCCAGTACTTC
.	many	TRBV7-2	TRBJ2-1	CASSNFRDGGYNEQFF	TGTGCCAGCAGCAACTTCCGGGACGGCGGGTACAATGAGCAGTTCTTC
.	few	TRBV6-5	TRBJ2-3	CASSYQGHISSTDTQYF	TGTGCCAGCAGTTACCAGGGACACATCTCTAGCACAGATACGCAGTATTTT
.	few	TRBV4-2	TRBJ1-1	CASSPSWGVDTEAFF	TGTGCCAGCAGCCCTAGTTGGGGAGTGGACACTGAAGCTTTCTTT
.	.	TRBV10-3	TRBJ2-3	CAVSERAVISTDTQYF	TGTGCCGTCAGTGAGCGGGCGGTGATTAGCACAGATACGCAGTATTTT
.	.	TRBV9	TRBJ2-6	CASSHHSGPGGANVLTF	TGTGCCAGCAGCCACCATTCAGGTCCAGGAGGGGCCAACGTCCTGACTTTC
TRBD2	once	TRBV9	TRBJ2-1	CASSFIAGGNYNEQFF	TGTGCCAGCAGCTTTATAGCGGGAGGGAACTACAATGAGCAGTTCTTC
.	.	TRBV5-1	TRBJ2-3	CASSLGPFSTDTQYF	TGCGCCAGCAGCCTGGGACCGTTCTCCACAGATACGCAGTATTTT
.	.	TRBV4-2	TRBJ1-1	CASSHPGSQTEAFF	TGTGCCAGCAGCCATCCGGGGTCGCAGACTGAAGCTTTCTTT
.	many	TRBV10-3	TRBJ2-1	CAISEDGPYNEQFF	TGTGCCATCAGCGAGGACGGCCCCTACAATGAGCAGTTCTTC
TRBD2	few	TRBV6-6	TRBJ2-1	CASTGGSGGYNEQFF	TGTGCCAGCACGGGAGGTAGCGGGGGGTACAATGAGCAGTTCTTC
.	.	TRBV18	TRBJ1-2	CASSPLAGQPNYGYTF	TGTGCCAGCTCACCATTAGCAGGACAACCTAACTATGGCTACACCTTC
TRBD1	.	TRBV29-1	TRBJ1-4	CSVAVRGEKLFF	TGCAGCGTTGCTGTCAGGGGGGAAAAACTGTTTTTT
.	few	TRBV21-1	TRBJ2-7	CASREARSRGKGREQYF	TGTGCCAGCAGGGAGGCTCGGTCCAGGGGAAAGGGAAGGGAGCAGTACTTC
TRBD2	many	TRBV25-1	TRBJ2-7	CASSDLGGGLYEQYF	TGTGCCAGCAGCGATCTGGGCGGGGGGCTCTACGAGCAGTACTTC
.	.	TRBV12-3/TRBV12-4	TRBJ2-3	CASSLRRMRADAQYF	TGTGCCAGCAGTTTAAGGCGGATGAGAGCAGATGCGCAGTATTTT
TRBD2	.	TRBV20-1	TRBJ2-1	CSALYSGRANNEQFF	TGCAGTGCTCTATATAGCGGGAGGGCCAACAATGAGCAGTTCTTC
.	.	TRBV27	TRBJ1-1	CASTSRGRDTGAFF	TGTGCCAGCACCTCCAGGGGCAGGGACACTGGAGCTTTCTTT
TRBD2	.	TRBV19	TRBJ2-5	CASRPTRTSRGDQYF	TGTGCCAGTAGGCCCACCAGGACTAGCAGGGGTGACCAGTACTTC
.	few	TRBV5-6	TRBJ1-1	CASSFKWTPDGAFF	TGTGCCAGCAGCTTTAAGTGGACACCCGACGGGGCTTTCTTT
TRBD2	.	TRBV6-1	TRBJ2-1	CASSTPGLGANEQFF	TGTGCCAGCAGTACCCCCGGACTAGGGGCCAATGAGCAGTTCTTC